This TCR beta chain emerged from a study of cytomegalovirus exposure and HLA in healthy donors (dated by TCRdb to 2016 to 2017). As for the study more broadly: An earlier analysis of approximately 640 of the donors reported 250 to 350 Gb of sequence data and some 120 million unique TCR beta sequences from 150 million to 200 million T cells. Because of strong linkage in the cohort, roughly five DR-DQ haplotypes were treated as single units for association and clustering. Donor age, sex, ethnicity and CMV serostatus were collected together with the repertoire data. Among about 390 genotyped donors of the cohort, an average of around 240,000 unique TCR beta nucleotide sequences were sequenced per donor, roughly 18% of them non-productive. A separate validation cohort of over 95 different subjects was used in addition to the approximately 640-subject first cohort. Typing coverage differed by locus: A, B, C, DRB1 and DQB1 were typed in roughly 620-630 donors, DQA1 in approximately 520, DPA1 in roughly 590, and DPB1 in 450 to 480. In the later analysis, no new phenotypic data were used to find candidate immune exposures; instead, reliance was placed on TCR beta sequences and their occurrence across donors. Among the roughly 400 genotyped donors, about 85% belonged to the genetic ancestry cluster associated with self-reported Caucasian donors. The T cell repertoires of roughly 660 subjects were profiled by immunosequencing and related to cytomegalovirus serostatus. The study combined high-throughput TCR immunosequencing, statistical association of individual TCRs with disease status, and machine learning to predict cytomegalovirus infection status. In a later analysis, previously published TCR beta repertoires from 670 or so donors were re-analyzed and high-resolution HLA genotyping was added so that TCR occurrence patterns could be studied. The aim of the study was to test whether cataloging public T cell receptors could identify signatures of past pathogen exposure. An earlier analysis of around 580 of the donors used high-throughput TCR beta sequencing to judge whether each TCR beta V gene segment behaved as functional or pseudogenic. Class I and class II HLA loci were covered by the typing at four-digit resolution. A later genetic analysis took genome-wide SNP genotypes for 398 of the 666 donors and used that subset as a discovery cohort. Every discovery cohort repertoire had been produced on one sequencing platform. An early release covering around 630 HLA-typed donors comprised about 300 gigabases of sequencing data and around 85 million unique TCR sequences. The study at large found these results: A later analysis found that HLA-associated TCR beta chains were more clonally expanded and had lower generation probabilities than equally common non-associated chains. The classifier was reported to diagnose cytomegalovirus status with high specificity and sensitivity in both the original and validation cohorts. Most TCR sequences were seen in very few donors, while some public TCRs were found in many individuals. According to the authors, the approach could potentially be generalized to other disease states and immunological phenotypes. Correlated functional status among segregating V segments might be attributable to linkage disequilibrium, but an unknown experimental factor could not be ruled out. In vitro tests confirmed that three of the cytomegalovirus-associated TCR beta chains recognize cytomegalovirus antigens. A later genetic analysis associated a missense DCLRE1C variant with V-gene and J-gene trimming of TCR beta chains, and an independent cohort replicated the association. A further reported finding was that TCR beta sequences accurately predicted the HLA-A and HLA-B alleles for most subjects in the first cohort. According to a later analysis, TCR association rates differed among HLA loci, with DRB1 alleles showing the most associated TCRs and HLA-C alleles showing the fewest. In an earlier analysis of roughly 500 of the donors, most TCR beta V segments appeared in productive rearrangements about 87% or about 30% of the time, broadly matching IMGT annotations. The sequencing pipeline was judged likely to have produced a cluster of highly shared sequence variants as a technical artifact. Several of the top co-occurrence clusters appeared to be linked to parvovirus B19, influenza, CMV and Epstein-Barr virus, according to a later analysis. Because some donors lacked HLA typing at each locus, the association tests relied only on the typed subset. In the study, roughly 160 TCR beta chains were listed as associated with cytomegalovirus. The 87-base-pair reads could not distinguish some IMGT-functional V segments, including TRBV6-2 and TRBV6-3, so those segments were excluded. For the cohort, immune exposure information was limited to CMV serostatus. A later genetic analysis reported fewer N-insertions in productive TCRs among donors in an Asian-associated ancestry cluster than the roughly 700-donor mean. Most CMV-associated TCR beta chains appeared to be HLA-restricted in a later analysis, and the HLA associations seemed to be driven largely by CMV exposure. This cohort had only TCR beta chains sequenced, and the lack of alpha or paired-chain data limited which features could be detected. When HLA alleles, especially DR and DQ, strongly co-occurred, attributing TCR associations to individual alleles was difficult. A later analysis associated 15,000 to 20,000 TCR beta sequences with specific HLA alleles at a false discovery rate of 0.05. The earlier analysis of 587 of the donors excluded some 16 rarely observed V segments, including chromosome 9 orphons, because counts were too low. The presence/absence analyses assumed that sequencing depth was roughly uniform across donors, and that assumption may not be true.

V is cut back by 5 bases and J by 2 bases, with 1 base in the junction unmatched. The germline V gene encodes CDR1 MNHEY and CDR2 SVGAGI. Counted from cysteine to phenylalanine, this CDR3 has 14 amino acids. Here the CDR3 DNA is all that survives: 42 bases in frame from base 1. Libraries were prepared through the immunoSEQ multiplex PCR assay. For the multiplex PCR, a mixture combining 60 forward primers for TCR Vbeta segments and 13 reverse primers for TCR Jbeta segments was used. The CDR3 region of rearranged TCR beta genes was amplified from genomic DNA with a multiplex PCR assay. On the Illumina HiSeq System, the amplified TCR beta libraries were sequenced as 87-base-pair reads. Per the source publication's procedure: Across the roughly 670 repertoires, a later analysis counted tens of millions of unique TCR beta chains, around 11 million of which were shared by at least two donors. Raw reads were error-corrected and collapsed into unique sequences by a nearest-neighbor algorithm in which closely related sequences were merged to remove PCR and sequencing errors. CDR3 sequences were aligned to IMGT reference sequences to assign V, D and J gene segments. For a sequence to be retained, at least a six-nucleotide match to both a V gene segment and a J gene segment was required. A rearrangement was called productive if the CDR3 had no stop codons and remained in frame with V and J, and every other rearrangement was called non-productive. Following IMGT convention, CDR3 was defined as the stretch from the second conserved V-encoded cysteine to the conserved J-encoded phenylalanine. The earlier analysis of 550 to 650 of the donors excluded any sequence lacking an unambiguous match to a single V gene segment. In an earlier analysis of several hundred of the donors, V segments were called functional above 56.7% productive rearrangements and were called segregating when the between-donor standard deviation exceeded 5%. A statistical classification framework was developed to diagnose cytomegalovirus status using the catalog of TCR beta chain sequences. A later analysis assigned V and J genes by comparing TCR nucleotide sequences with IMGT/GENE-DB human TR gene sequences. In a later analysis, CDR3 sequences and most-parsimonious VDJ recombination scenarios were assigned using the TCRdist pipeline. In a later analysis, every TCR beta chain was defined by the combination of its CDR3 amino acid sequence and its V-gene family, and reads without a unique V-gene family were dropped. In a later analysis, fewer than 600 highly shared, low-generation-probability nucleotide sequences were removed to address suspected cross-contamination and a sequencing artifact. A later analysis calculated a clonal expansion index for each public chain from normalized within-repertoire ranks of inferred template counts. A later analysis computed generation probabilities with a VDJ recombination model fitted to out-of-frame rearrangements, and checked the results against IGoR. In a later analysis, TCR-TCR, TCR-HLA and TCR-CMV co-occurrence was scored with hypergeometric tests, and a repertoire-size bias correction was applied to TCR pairs. A later analysis estimated false discovery rates by permuting HLA or CMV assignments 20 times. In a later analysis, co-occurring TCRs were grouped using DBSCAN, with TCRdist sequence similarity added in when clustering inside HLA-allele-positive subsets. Repertoires with fewer than 30,000 or more than 120,000 public chains were left out of co-occurrence clustering, as were about five repertoires with anomalous nucleotide sharing. TCRdb stores this immuneACCESS table with in-frame sequences only. Part of the clones is absent; in the studies checked, under half of the shortfall reflects unresolved V genes, and no reason is known for the rest. Clone size and the V and J calls come from that table; the DNA yielded D and trimming. Across this sample there are 130,000 or so clones, with approximately 79% seen only once. The ten largest clonotypes hold 0.9% to 1.2% of the sample.

With regard to this clone: Its binding antigen is unknown. Base qualities are not recorded, but no much larger clone differs from it by a single base.

In total, roughly 670 healthy bone marrow donors made up the cohort. At the time of sampling, all cohort members were nominally healthy, though unrecorded immune exposures were likely present. The donor tested CMV seronegative and was one of the 352 seronegative cohort members. Every donor gave a peripheral blood sample, and the peripheral blood mononuclear cells from that sample were used for TCR beta sequencing. The Qiagen DNeasy Blood Extraction Kit was used to extract genomic DNA from the blood cell samples. The sequence was collected from a male donor in good health and CMV-seronegative. What was sequenced was PBMCs. The rearranged segments are TRBV6-5 and TRBJ1-3, and TRBD1 matches 9 of the central bases. Here is the DNA: TGTGCCAGCAGTCGGGACAGGGCTGGAAACACCATATATTTT. Translated, this gives CASSRDRAGNTIYF.